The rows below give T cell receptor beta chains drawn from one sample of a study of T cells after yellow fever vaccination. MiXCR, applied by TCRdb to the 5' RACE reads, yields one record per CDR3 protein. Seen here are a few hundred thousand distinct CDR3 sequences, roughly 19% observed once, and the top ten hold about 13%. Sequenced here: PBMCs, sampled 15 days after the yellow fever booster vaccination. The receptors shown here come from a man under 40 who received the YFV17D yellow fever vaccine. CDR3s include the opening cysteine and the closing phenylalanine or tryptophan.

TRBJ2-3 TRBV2 CASVLAGPTDTQYF
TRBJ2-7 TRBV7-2 CASRGDRSYEQYF
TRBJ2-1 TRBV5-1 CASAVFENNEQFF
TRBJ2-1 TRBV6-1 CATRPGLAYNEQFF
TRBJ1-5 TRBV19 CASSMGGQPQHF
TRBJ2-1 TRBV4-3 CASSQDHASLGFF
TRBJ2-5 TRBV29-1 CSGHRGEETQYF
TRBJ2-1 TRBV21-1 CASSKNERTGGHNEQFF
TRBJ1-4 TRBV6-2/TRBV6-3 CASMAGQELFF
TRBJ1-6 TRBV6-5 CASSYGDRASPLHF
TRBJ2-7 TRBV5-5 CASSTLAGGYEQYF
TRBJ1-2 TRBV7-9 CASSSTSGSSYGYTF
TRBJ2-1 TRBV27 CASSLLGMGDEQFF
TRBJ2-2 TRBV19 CASTLSDRVTGELFF
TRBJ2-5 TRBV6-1 CASSDQRTYDGQETQYF
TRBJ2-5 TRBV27 CASSKNGQPETQYF
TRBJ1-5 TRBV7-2 CASSEGASNQPQHF
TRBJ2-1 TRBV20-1 CSASNLAGGRFNEQFF
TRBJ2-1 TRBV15 CATSRPDRGRDEQFF
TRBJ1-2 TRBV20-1 CSASTKDRGVGYTF
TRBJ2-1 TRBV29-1 CSVSGWVNEQFF
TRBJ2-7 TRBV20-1 CSARARTSSYEQYF
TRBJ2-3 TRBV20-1 CSALPDRGNTDTQYF
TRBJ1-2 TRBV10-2 CASAPGQWDFYGYTF
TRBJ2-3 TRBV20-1 CSASLAGLQWSTDTQYF
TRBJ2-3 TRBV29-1 CSVLGTTGTQYF
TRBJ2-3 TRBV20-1 CSARFGGSTDTQYF
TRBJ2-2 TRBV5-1 CASSLRIDTGELFF
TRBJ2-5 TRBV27 CASSPGTSVGETQYF
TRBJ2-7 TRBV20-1 CSARRGGTSGRYTYEQYF
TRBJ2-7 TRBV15 CATSRDPGAEQYF
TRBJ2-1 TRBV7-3 CASSRTGGVYNEQFF
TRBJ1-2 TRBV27 CASSPGGAFGGYTF
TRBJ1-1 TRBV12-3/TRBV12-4 CASSNSGTGEAFF
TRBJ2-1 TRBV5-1 CASLSDHNEQFF
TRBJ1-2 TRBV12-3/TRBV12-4 CASSPEANYGYTF
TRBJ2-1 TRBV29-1 CSVVTAGTMMEEIF
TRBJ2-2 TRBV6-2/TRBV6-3 CASSYWMGELFF
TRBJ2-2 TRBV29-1 CSVGGGDRVTGELFF
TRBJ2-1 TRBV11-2 CASSSTSGERFF
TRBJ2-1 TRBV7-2 CASSSTLSHEQFF
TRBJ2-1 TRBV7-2 CASRSGDKRNEQFF
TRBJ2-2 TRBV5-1 CASSSSGTSTGELFF
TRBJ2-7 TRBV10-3 CAIRTGTGTYEQYF
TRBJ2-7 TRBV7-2 CASILSLGEQYF
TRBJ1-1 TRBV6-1 CASSIYPGQRTEAFF